The sequence of this TCR beta chain was determined in a study of blood T cell repertoires in COVID-19. Study-wide context: Collection of acute and convalescent COVID-19 samples took place in the United States, Italy and Spain. The analysed material was cDNA or gDNA that came from T cells, B-cell-depleted T cells, or PBMCs.

In the original processing: Researchers report that nucleated cell counts were estimated from reference gene primer amplification. Here immunoSEQ multiplex PCR was the method, and the copy in TCRdb shows in-frame clones only, minus some. Clone size and the V and J calls come from that table; the DNA yielded D and trimming. Seen here are about 210,000 clones, approximately 90% observed once, and the top ten hold about 5%. Germline CDR1 and CDR2: LNHDA and SQIVND (reference sequence). V was cut by 0 bases and J by 10 bases, with 15 bases left in between. The CDR3 length is 14 residues. Material for sequencing was peripheral blood. The sequence derives from a middle-aged woman with acute or convalescent COVID-19. This chain connects TRBV19 to TRBJ1-1, with D unclear. CDR3 region: CASSIEPSSSGAFF. Written as DNA, the CDR3 is TGTGCCAGTAGTATAGAACCCTCCTCCTCGGGAGCTTTCTTT. Drawing the rest from reference TRBV19 and TRBJ1-1, the complete variable domain is DGGITQSPKYLFRKEGQNVTLSCEQNLNHDAMYWYRQDPGQGLRLIYYSQIVNDFQKGDIAEGYSVSREKKESFPLTVTSAQKNPTAFYLCASSIEPSSSGAFFGQGTRLTVV.